This T cell receptor (beta chain) is drawn from a study of post-analysis software for immune sequencing data. Study-level information: Recorded disease courses covered relapsing-remitting, secondary progressive and progressive-relapsing multiple sclerosis. Some patients had no subtype annotation. Study observations and caveats: By F measure, strong co-clustering occurred among samples prepared in the same batch. Multiple sclerosis patients showed significantly lower normalized Chao1 diversity than controls did. TRBV5-6, TRBV5-1 and TRBV20-1 were among roughly 5 TRBV segments more frequent in patients than controls.

To note about this clonotype: Antigen: not known.

Every TCR beta cDNA library bore unique molecular identifiers. Around 460,000 cDNA molecules came from around 1 to 9.1 million T cells. TCRdb analysed the PCR reads with MiXCR anew, one entry per CDR3 protein. Of roughly 800,000 distinct CDR3 sequences in the sample, 35% to 55% were seen once. The germline CDR1 and CDR2 sequences are SQVTM and ANQGSEA. There are 12 residues in the CDR3. V lost 7 bases to trimming and J lost 13 bases, with 20 bases between them. This sequence originates from a girl between 5 and 17 years old with multiple sclerosis. Sequencing was performed on blood. The chain links TRBV29-1 to TRBJ2-4; D unclear. CDR3 sequence: CSGLVSYNEQYF. CDR3 coding DNA: TGCAGCGGGCTAGTTTCCTACAATGAGCAGTACTTC.